This T cell receptor beta chain was recorded in a study of vaccination and CD4 T cells after COVID-19. The Oncomine TCR Beta short-read assay sequenced DNA from cultured CD4+ T cells. From CD4+ T cells that had been cultured, genomic DNA was extracted. TCRdb itself ran the PCR reads through MiXCR, one entry per CDR3 protein. The repertoire holds over 3,000 distinct CDR3 sequences, with 15% as singletons. V lost 2 bases and J lost 4, with 5 bases in between. Germline loops: CDR1 MDHEN, CDR2 SYDVKM. The CDR3 consists of 12 residues. Treatment defined: approximately 10-day PBMC culture with coronavirus spike peptide pools or control peptides (ViraFEST assay). Expanded clonotypes were found by TCR sequencing after peptide-pool stimulation (ViraFEST). Details on this clonotype: What it recognizes is unknown.

The sequence was collected from a human donor who had recovered from COVID-19. The chain uses TRBV28 and TRBJ1-2, with no clear D. Sequences were obtained from CD4+ T cells from blood, cultured in vitro. The CDR3 sequence is CASSLPPYGYTF. CDR3 DNA: TGTGCCAGCAGTTTACCTCCCTATGGCTACACCTTC.